One and the same sample provided the 10 T cell receptor beta chains below, sequenced in a study of T cells in Graves' hyperthyroidism and ophthalmopathy. Template material for amplifying TCR beta CDR3 regions consisted of RNA transcripts. Initially, a first-round RT-PCR of the TCR CDR3 employed the HTBI primer set. One entry per CDR3 protein, called by TCRdb with MiXCR from the multiplex PCR reads. The sample contains approximately 700,000 distinct CDR3 sequences, 45% of which appear only once. The specimen was peripheral blood or thyroid tissue (not recorded which). These receptors came from an adult man with Graves' disease, either hyperthyroidism or ophthalmopathy (not recorded which).

This clonotype was counted many times. The chain recombines TRBV6-5 with TRBJ1-1; D unresolved. The CDR3 contains 12 residues. V was pared by 7 bases and J by 1 base, with 7 bases between. From germline, CDR1 is MNHEY and CDR2 SVGAGI. The CDR3 is CASIEGNTEAFF. DNA for the CDR3: TGTGCCAGCATCGAAGGGAACACTGAAGCTTTCTTT.

Ten or more counts support this clonotype. V gene TRBV7-6 combines with J gene TRBJ1-5, with 10 positions matching TRBD1. The CDR3 spans 14 residues. Germline V gene lookup returns CDR1 SGHVS and CDR2 FNYEAQ. Trimming at V came to 5 bases and at J to 5 bases, leaving 3 bases not matched to a gene. The chain's CDR3 is CASSQGQGHQPQHF. CDR3 nucleotides: TGTGCCAGCAGCCAGGGACAGGGGCATCAGCCCCAGCATTTT.

The chain carries TRBV29-1 and TRBJ1-4; 12 bases map to TRBD1. Germline V gene sequence: CDR1 SQVTM, CDR2 ANQGSEA. V lost 4 bases to trimming and J lost 5 bases; unmatched junction nucleotides: 2. The CDR3 spans 14 residues. The DNA of the CDR3 is TGCAGCGTTGGGGGACAGGGGGCGAATGAAAAACTGTTTTTT. Amino acid sequence: CSVGGQGANEKLFF.

This clonotype was observed at least ten times. The rearrangement links TRBV19 to TRBJ1-6; possible D gene TRBD1, 6 bases. This CDR3 has 16 residues. The V end was cut by 4 bases, the J end by 7 bases, with 17 bases between. Germline V gives CDR1 LNHDA, CDR2 SQIVND (reference sequence). CDR3 in DNA: TGTGCCAGTAGTACCCACAGGGTCGCGCGCAATTCACCCCTCCACTTT. Protein product: CASSTHRVARNSPLHF.

In regard to this clonotype: Just one base apart from a much larger clone, this may be a read error. The V and J genes are TRBV2 and TRBJ1-2; TRBD1 matches 8 bases. The CDR3 has 12 residues. Germline lookup yields CDR1 SNHLY and CDR2 FYNNEI. In nucleotides, the CDR3 is TGTGCCAGCAGACCGGACAGGGTGGAATCCCACTTC. It translates to CASRPDRVESHF. Drawing the rest from reference TRBV2 and TRBJ1-2, the complete variable domain is EPEVTQTPSHQVTQMGQEVILRCVPISNHLYFYWYRQILGQKVEFLVSFYNNEISEKSEIFDDQFSVERPDGSNFTLKIRSTKLEDSAMYFCASRPDRVESHFGSGTRLTVV.

This clonotype was observed a handful of times. The chain couples TRBV2 to TRBJ1-2, with TRBD1 identical over 7 bases. The V gene end was trimmed by 4 bases and the J gene end by 4 bases; junction bases not matched to a gene: 12. The CDR3 totals 16 residues. Per the germline V gene, CDR1 is SNHLY and CDR2 is FYNNEI. The CDR3 is CASSAEGGWGGYGYTF. The CDR3, as DNA: TGTGCCAGCAGTGCGGAAGGGGGCTGGGGTGGCTATGGCTACACCTTC.

V usage is TRBV15 and J usage is TRBJ2-5; 7 bases are shared with TRBD1. The CDR3 spans 16 residues. With V trimmed by 3 bases and J by 9 bases, 16 bases remained unmatched. Looked up from germline, CDR1 is LNHNV and CDR2 is YYDKDF (reference sequence). CDR3 residues: CATSSTPSGTDQPQYF. In DNA form, the CDR3 reads TGTGCCACCAGCAGTACTCCATCAGGGACAGACCAGCCCCAGTACTTC.

This clonotype was detected only a few times. In DNA form, the CDR3 reads TGCAGTGCTACGACCGGACAGGGCCAGCCCCAGCATTTT. This translates into CSATTGQGQPQHF. This sequence joins TRBV20-1 and TRBJ1-5, with 8 bases identical to TRBD1. This CDR3 contains 13 residues. Trimming removed 4 bases from V and 7 bases from J; junction bases left unmatched: 6. Looked up from germline, CDR1 is DFQATT and CDR2 is SNEGSKA (reference sequence).

This clonotype has at least ten counts. J is TRBJ2-7 and V is TRBV6-6; 11 positions match TRBD2. Trimming at V came to 6 bases and at J to 2 bases, leaving 3 bases not matched to a gene. Germline V lookup: CDR1 MNHNY, CDR2 SVGAGI (reference sequence). The CDR3 runs 14 residues. This CDR3 is CASSGTSGTYEQYF. Written as DNA, the CDR3 is TGTGCCAGCAGCGGGACTAGCGGCACCTACGAGCAGTACTTC.

The J gene is TRBJ2-7, the V gene TRBV2; 9 bases are a match to TRBD2. Germline lookup yields CDR1 SNHLY and CDR2 FYNNEI. V lost 7 bases, J lost 2 bases, and 18 bases stayed unmatched. The CDR3 covers 18 residues. The CDR3 nucleotides are TGTGCCAGCAAGGGTGGGCTAGCGGGAAAGGTTGGCGCCTACGAGCAGTACTTC. Residues: CASKGGLAGKVGAYEQYF.